This is a list of T cell receptor beta chains from one sample in a study of OX40 agonist ivuxolimab in advanced cancers. Method: immunoSEQ multiplex PCR; TCRdb's copy keeps in-frame clones and lacks some. The sample holds about 45,000 clones, 80% seen once. Material: CD4+ or CD8+ T cells sorted from blood, obtained in a trial of the OX40 agonist ivuxolimab. The receptor source for this set is an adult with an advanced solid tumor such as melanoma, head and neck, liver or kidney cancer. The CDR3 runs from the conserved cysteine through the conserved F or W. The D gene is left open where the match is weak. Size values are once, few and many counts, or a class for expanded clones, and some rows have none.

cdr3_nt,cdr3_aa,j_call,cdr3_length,v_call,d_call,clone_size
TGTGCCAGTAGTAGGGCTAATCAGCCCCAGCATTTT,CASSRANQPQHF,TRBJ1-5,12,TRBV19,-,few
TGTGCCAGCGAAGGACAGCCGGGACAGCTAAGAAACACCATATATTTT,CASEGQPGQLRNTIYF,TRBJ1-3,16,TRBV2,TRBD1,-
TGTGCCAGCAGCTTAGCCAGGCAAGAGACCCAGTACTTC,CASSLARQETQYF,TRBJ2-5,13,TRBV13,-,-
TGTGCCAGCAGTCGCCCACTTGGAGAGCAGTACTTC,CASSRPLGEQYF,TRBJ2-7,12,TRBV28,-,-
TGCAGTGCGAGGGTACTTGGCTACACCTTC,CSARVLGYTF,TRBJ1-2,10,TRBV20-1,-,-
TGTGCCAGCAGTTCTAGCGGGAGGAGATCCAATGAGCAGTTCTTC,CASSSSGRRSNEQFF,TRBJ2-1,15,TRBV2,TRBD2,-
TGTGCCAGCAGTCCGCGGACACGCTTTTATGAAGCTTTCTTT,CASSPRTRFYEAFF,TRBJ1-1,14,TRBV6-1,-,-
TGTGCCAGCAGTGAAGGACCGAACACCGGGGAGCTGTTTTTT,CASSEGPNTGELFF,TRBJ2-2,14,TRBV6-1,-,-
TGTGCCAGCAGCTTAGAAGAACAGGGCCGAGCTTTCTTT,CASSLEEQGRAFF,TRBJ1-1,13,TRBV7-8,-,-
TGTGCCAGCAGTCCGCGGGCAGGGGGGAGGTACGAGCAGTACTTC,CASSPRAGGRYEQYF,TRBJ2-7,15,TRBV27,-,-
TGTGCCAGCAAACAACGGGAGACCAATGAGCAGTTCTTC,CASKQRETNEQFF,TRBJ2-1,13,TRBV2,-,-
TGTGCCTGGAGTGAACCTAGCGGACAGAAAGAGACCCAGTACTTC,CAWSEPSGQKETQYF,TRBJ2-5,15,TRBV30,-,-
TGTGCCAGCAGCTTAGACGGCGGGGGTAGCTCCTACGAGCAGTACTTC,CASSLDGGGSSYEQYF,TRBJ2-7,16,TRBV7-2,TRBD2,once
TGTGCCAGCAGCTGGCTAGCGGGGGGGGACCGGAACAATGAGCAGTTCTTC,CASSWLAGGDRNNEQFF,TRBJ2-1,17,TRBV4-2,TRBD2,-
TGTGCCAGCAGCTTATGGGGGACGAGGGAGACCCAGTACTTC,CASSLWGTRETQYF,TRBJ2-5,14,TRBV7-9,-,-
TGCGCCAGCAGTGATTACGGGGGATGGGACACCGGGGAGCTGTTTTTT,CASSDYGGWDTGELFF,TRBJ2-2,16,TRBV10-1,-,-
TGCAGCGTTGGGCAACGAGCTGGGGGCAATGAGCAGTTCTTC,CSVGQRAGGNEQFF,TRBJ2-1,14,TRBV29-1,-,-
TGTGCCAGCACCTCGAGGGGGGTAGCGGGCAATGAGCAGTTCTTC,CASTSRGVAGNEQFF,TRBJ2-1,15,TRBV7-9,-,-
TGTGCCGGGGAAAGACAGCCCTCTAACACTGAAGCTTTCTTT,CAGERQPSNTEAFF,TRBJ1-1,14,TRBV7-9,-,-
TGTGCCAGATACCCTCCCGAGGAGGTCCCTAGCACAGATACGCAGTATTTT,CARYPPEEVPSTDTQYF,TRBJ2-3,17,TRBV6-4,-,-
TGTGCCAGCGGTAGACAGGGTTCGGAGCAGTACTTC,CASGRQGSEQYF,TRBJ2-5,12,TRBV27,TRBD1,-
TGTGCCAGCAGACTGGGACAGGGGGCCCAAGGCTACACCTTC,CASRLGQGAQGYTF,TRBJ1-2,14,TRBV25-1,TRBD1,-
TGTGCCAGCTCACCACCTAGCGACTACTACGAGCAGTACTTC,CASSPPSDYYEQYF,TRBJ2-7,14,TRBV18,-,-
TGTGCCAGCAGCCCCCATTCAACTAATGAAAAACTGTTTTTT,CASSPHSTNEKLFF,TRBJ1-4,14,TRBV9,-,-
TGTGCCAGCAGCCCCTCTGGCAGAAGGAATGAGCAGTTCTTC,CASSPSGRRNEQFF,TRBJ2-1,14,TRBV6-1,-,-
TGTGCCAGTAGTATTCAGTCCCTGACAGTTACTTCATCGGCCCAGCATTTT,CASSIQSLTVTSSAQHF,TRBJ1-5,17,TRBV19,-,-
TGTGCCAGCAGTTTATCGGACAGGGGGTTACCGCAGTACTTC,CASSLSDRGLPQYF,TRBJ2-4,14,TRBV28,TRBD1,-
TGTGCCAGCGCCCGGGACACTAACACTGAAGCTTTCTTT,CASARDTNTEAFF,TRBJ1-1,13,TRBV2,-,-